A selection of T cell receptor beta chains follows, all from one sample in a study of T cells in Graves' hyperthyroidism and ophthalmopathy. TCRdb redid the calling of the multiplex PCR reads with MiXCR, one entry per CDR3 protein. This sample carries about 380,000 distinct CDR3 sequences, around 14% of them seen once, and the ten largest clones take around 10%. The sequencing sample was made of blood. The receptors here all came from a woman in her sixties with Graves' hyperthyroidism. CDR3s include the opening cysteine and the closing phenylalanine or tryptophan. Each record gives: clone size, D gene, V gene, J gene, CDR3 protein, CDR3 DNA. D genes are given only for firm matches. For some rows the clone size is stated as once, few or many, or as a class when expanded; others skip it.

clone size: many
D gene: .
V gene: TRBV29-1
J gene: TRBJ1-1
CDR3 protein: CSVEGGTTSERTEAFF
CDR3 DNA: TGCAGCGTTGAAGGGGGGACGACGTCCGAACGGACTGAAGCTTTCTTT

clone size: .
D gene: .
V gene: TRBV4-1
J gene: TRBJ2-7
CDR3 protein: CASSQDEGTFYEQYF
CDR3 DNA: TGCGCCAGCAGCCAAGATGAGGGAACGTTCTACGAGCAGTACTTC

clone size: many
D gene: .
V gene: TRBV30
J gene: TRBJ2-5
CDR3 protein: CAWSQETQYF
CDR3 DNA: TGTGCCTGGAGTCAGGAGACCCAGTACTTC

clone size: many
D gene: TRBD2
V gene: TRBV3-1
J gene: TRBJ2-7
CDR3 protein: CASSQGTSGGYEQYF
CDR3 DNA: TGTGCCAGCAGCCAGGGGACTAGCGGAGGGTACGAGCAGTACTTC

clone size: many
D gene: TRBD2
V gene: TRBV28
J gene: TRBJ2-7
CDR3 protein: CASRGGLAGLYEQYF
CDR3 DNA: TGTGCCAGCAGGGGGGGACTAGCGGGACTCTACGAGCAGTACTTC

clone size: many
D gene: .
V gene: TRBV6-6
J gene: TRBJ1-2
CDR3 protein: CASSYSVGANYGYTF
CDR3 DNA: TGTGCCAGCAGTTACTCAGTTGGTGCTAACTATGGCTACACCTTC

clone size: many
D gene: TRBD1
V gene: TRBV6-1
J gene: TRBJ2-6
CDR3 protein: CASSDPRGPGANVLTF
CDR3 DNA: TGTGCCAGCAGTGATCCCAGGGGGCCTGGGGCCAACGTCCTGACTTTC

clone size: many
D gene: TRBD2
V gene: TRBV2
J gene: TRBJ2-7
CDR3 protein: CASRPGGGEQYF
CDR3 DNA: TGTGCCAGCCGTCCGGGAGGGGGCGAGCAGTACTTC

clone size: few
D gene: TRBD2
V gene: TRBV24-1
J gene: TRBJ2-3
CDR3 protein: CATSSGTSGVSSTDTQYF
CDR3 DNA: TGTGCCACCAGTAGCGGGACTAGCGGTGTAAGTAGCACAGATACGCAGTATTTT

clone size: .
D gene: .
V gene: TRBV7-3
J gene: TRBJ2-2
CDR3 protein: CASSIYLCSATGTSAGELFF
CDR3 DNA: .

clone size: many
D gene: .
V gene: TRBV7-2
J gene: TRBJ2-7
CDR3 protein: CASSLAGGTASYEQYF
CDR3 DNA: TGTGCCAGCAGCTTAGCAGGGGGGACCGCCTCCTACGAGCAGTACTTC

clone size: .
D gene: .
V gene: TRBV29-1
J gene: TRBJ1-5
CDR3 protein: CSDKTEINQPQHF
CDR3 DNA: TGCAGCGATAAGACAGAGATAAATCAGCCCCAGCATTTT

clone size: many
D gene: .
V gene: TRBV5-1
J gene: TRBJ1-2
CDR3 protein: CASSLDDNYGYTF
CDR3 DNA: TGCGCCAGCAGCTTGGATGATAACTATGGCTACACCTTC

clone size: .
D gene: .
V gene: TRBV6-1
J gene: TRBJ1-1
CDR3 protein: CASSEPGTTEAFF
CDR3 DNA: TGTGCCAGCAGTGAACCGGGGACTACCGAAGCTTTCTTT

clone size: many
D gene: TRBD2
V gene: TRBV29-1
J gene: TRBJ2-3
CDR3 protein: CSVETGTSGSVGDTQYF
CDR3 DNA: TGCAGCGTTGAAACCGGGACTAGCGGGAGTGTTGGAGATACGCAGTATTTT

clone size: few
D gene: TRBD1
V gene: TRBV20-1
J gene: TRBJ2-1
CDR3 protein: CSAREWDRTYNEQFF
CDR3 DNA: TGCAGTGCTAGAGAATGGGACAGGACCTACAATGAGCAGTTCTTC

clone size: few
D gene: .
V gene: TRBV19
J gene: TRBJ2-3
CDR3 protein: CASSGGAESTDTQYF
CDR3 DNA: TGTGCCAGTAGTGGAGGGGCGGAGAGCACAGATACGCAGTATTTT

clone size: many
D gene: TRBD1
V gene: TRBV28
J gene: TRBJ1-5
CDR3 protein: CASTRSRGDQPQHF
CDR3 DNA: TGTGCCAGCACGAGGTCCAGGGGGGATCAGCCCCAGCATTTT

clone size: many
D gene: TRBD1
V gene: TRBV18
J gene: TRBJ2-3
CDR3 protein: CASSRDRFPDTQYF
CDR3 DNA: TGTGCCAGCTCACGGGACAGGTTCCCGGATACGCAGTATTTT

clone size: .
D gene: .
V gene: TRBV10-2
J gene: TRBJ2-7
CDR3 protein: CASSERGTGSYEQYF
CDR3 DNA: TGCGCCAGCAGTGAGCGGGGGACGGGTTCCTACGAGCAGTACTTC

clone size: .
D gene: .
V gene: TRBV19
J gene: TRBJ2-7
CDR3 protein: CASSMPSGQTYEQYF
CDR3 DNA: TGTGCCAGTAGTATGCCGTCCGGGCAGACCTACGAGCAGTACTTC

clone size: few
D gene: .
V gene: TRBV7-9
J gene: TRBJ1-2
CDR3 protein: CASSLKKGHGYTF
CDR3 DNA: TGTGCCAGCAGCCTCAAAAAGGGGCATGGCTACACCTTC

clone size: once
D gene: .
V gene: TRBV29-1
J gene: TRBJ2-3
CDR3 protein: CSASRVGADTQYF
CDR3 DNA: TGCAGCGCCAGCAGGGTAGGAGCAGATACGCAGTATTTT

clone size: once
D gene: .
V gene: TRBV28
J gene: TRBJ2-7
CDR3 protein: CASTMWAGAIKYEQYF
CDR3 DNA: TGTGCCAGCACCATGTGGGCAGGGGCAATAAAGTACGAGCAGTACTTC

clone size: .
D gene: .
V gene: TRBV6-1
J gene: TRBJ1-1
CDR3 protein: CASSEVNFIAEAFF
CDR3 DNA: TGTGCCAGCAGTGAAGTAAACTTCATAGCTGAAGCTTTCTTT

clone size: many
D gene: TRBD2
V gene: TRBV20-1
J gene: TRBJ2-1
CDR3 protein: CSASREGQFSGFF
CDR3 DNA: TGCAGTGCTAGTAGGGAGGGCCAGTTTTCAGGGTTCTTC

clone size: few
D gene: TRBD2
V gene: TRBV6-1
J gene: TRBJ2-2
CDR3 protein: CASKSSGRGTGELFF
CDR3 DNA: TGTGCCAGCAAAAGTAGCGGGAGAGGTACCGGGGAGCTGTTTTTT

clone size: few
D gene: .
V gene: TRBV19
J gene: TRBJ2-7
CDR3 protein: CASSIMGDEQYF
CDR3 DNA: TGTGCCAGTAGTATAATGGGGGACGAGCAGTACTTC

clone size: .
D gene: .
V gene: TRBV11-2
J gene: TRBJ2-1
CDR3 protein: CASSLGFGDNYNEQFF
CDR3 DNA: TGTGCCAGCAGCTTAGGCTTTGGGGACAACTACAATGAGCAGTTCTTC

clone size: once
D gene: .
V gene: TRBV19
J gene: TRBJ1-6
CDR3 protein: CASSTRPFSYNSPLHF
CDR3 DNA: TGTGCCAGTAGTACACGACCGTTCTCCTATAATTCACCCCTCCACTTT

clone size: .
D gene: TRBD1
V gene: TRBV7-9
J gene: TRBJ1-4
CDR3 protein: CASSSGTALNEELFF
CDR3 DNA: TGTGCCAGCAGCTCCGGGACAGCTCTTAATGAAGAACTGTTTTTT

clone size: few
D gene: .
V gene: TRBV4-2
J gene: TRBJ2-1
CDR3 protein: CASSQEGGYNEQFF
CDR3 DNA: TGTGCCAGCAGCCAAGAAGGCGGTTACAATGAGCAGTTCTTC

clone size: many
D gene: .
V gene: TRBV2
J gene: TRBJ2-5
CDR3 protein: CASSASGAFQETQYF
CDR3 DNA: TGTGCCAGCAGTGCTTCCGGAGCGTTCCAAGAGACCCAGTACTTC

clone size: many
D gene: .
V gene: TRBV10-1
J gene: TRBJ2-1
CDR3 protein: CASSDWGDRNNEQFF
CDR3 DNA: TGCGCCAGCAGTGATTGGGGCGATAGAAACAATGAGCAGTTCTTC

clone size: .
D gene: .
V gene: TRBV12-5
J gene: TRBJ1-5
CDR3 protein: CASGLVILTGTLPNQPQHF
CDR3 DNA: TGTGCTAGTGGTTTGGTAATCCTCACCGGGACACTTCCTAATCAGCCCCAGCATTTT

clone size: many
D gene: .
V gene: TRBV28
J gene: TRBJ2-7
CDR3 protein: CASSTIAGRVGEQYF
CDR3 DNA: TGTGCCAGCAGCACCATAGCCGGAAGAGTGGGGGAGCAGTACTTC

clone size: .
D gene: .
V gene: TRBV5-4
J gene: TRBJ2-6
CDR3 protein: CASTYTGFSGANVLTF
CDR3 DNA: TGTGCCAGCACCTATACAGGTTTCTCTGGGGCCAACGTCCTGACTTTC

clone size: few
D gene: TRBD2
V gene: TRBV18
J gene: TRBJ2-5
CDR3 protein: CASSPPVSSGTPIETQYF
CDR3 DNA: TGTGCCAGCTCACCACCTGTTTCTAGCGGAACCCCCATTGAGACCCAGTACTTC

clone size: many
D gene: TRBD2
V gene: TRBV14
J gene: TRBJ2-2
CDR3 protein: CASSRLAGFTGELFF
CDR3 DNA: TGTGCCAGCAGTCGACTAGCGGGGTTCACCGGGGAGCTGTTTTTT

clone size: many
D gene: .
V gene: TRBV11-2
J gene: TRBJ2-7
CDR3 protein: CASSLMPVNSYEQYF
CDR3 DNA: TGTGCCAGCAGCTTAATGCCAGTTAACTCCTACGAGCAGTACTTC

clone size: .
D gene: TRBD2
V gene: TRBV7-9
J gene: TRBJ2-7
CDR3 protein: CASSFSSGRSSYEQYF
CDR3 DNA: TGTGCCAGCAGCTTTTCTAGCGGGAGAAGCTCCTACGAGCAGTACTTC

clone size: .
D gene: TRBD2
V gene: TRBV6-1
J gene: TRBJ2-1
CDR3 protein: CASRREGTRYNEQFF
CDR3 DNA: TGTGCCAGCAGGCGGGAAGGGACTAGATACAATGAGCAGTTCTTC

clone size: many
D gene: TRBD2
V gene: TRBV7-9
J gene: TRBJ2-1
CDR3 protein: CASSFATSGTYNEQFF
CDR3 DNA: TGTGCCAGCAGCTTCGCGACTAGCGGGACCTACAATGAGCAGTTCTTC

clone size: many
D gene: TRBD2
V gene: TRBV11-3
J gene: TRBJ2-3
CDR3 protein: CASSLTLAGDTQYF
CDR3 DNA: TGTGCCAGCAGCTTAACTCTAGCGGGAGATACGCAGTATTTT

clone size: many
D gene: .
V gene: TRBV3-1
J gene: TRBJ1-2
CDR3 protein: CASSQDGYGYTF
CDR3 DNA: TGTGCCAGCAGCCAAGACGGCTATGGCTACACCTTC

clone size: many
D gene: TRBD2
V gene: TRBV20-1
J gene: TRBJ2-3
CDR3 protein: CSALSGRTDTQYF
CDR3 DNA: TGCAGTGCCCTTAGCGGGAGGACAGATACGCAGTATTTT

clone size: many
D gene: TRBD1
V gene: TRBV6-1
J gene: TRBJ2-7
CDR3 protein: CASSARDRGNEQYF
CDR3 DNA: TGTGCCAGCAGTGCGCGGGACAGGGGCAACGAGCAGTACTTC

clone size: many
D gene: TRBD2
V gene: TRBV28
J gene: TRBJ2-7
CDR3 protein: CASSFRGVNSYEQYF
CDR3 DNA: TGTGCCAGCAGTTTTCGGGGGGTTAACTCCTACGAGCAGTACTTC

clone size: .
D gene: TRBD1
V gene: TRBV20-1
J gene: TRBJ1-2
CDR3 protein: CSARDDPSTGLGYTF
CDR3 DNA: TGCAGTGCTAGAGATGACCCCTCGACAGGGCTGGGCTACACCTTC

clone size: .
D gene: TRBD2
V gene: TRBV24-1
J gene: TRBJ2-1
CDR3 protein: CATSDLQLAGYNEQFF
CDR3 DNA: TGTGCCACCAGTGATTTGCAACTAGCGGGCTACAATGAGCAGTTCTTC

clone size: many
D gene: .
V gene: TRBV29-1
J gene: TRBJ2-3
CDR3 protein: CSVDGGLERTDTQYF
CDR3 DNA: TGCAGCGTTGATGGCGGGCTAGAGAGAACAGATACGCAGTATTTT

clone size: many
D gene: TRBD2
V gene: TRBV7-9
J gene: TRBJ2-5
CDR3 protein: CASSSPWTSQRSHLQETQYF
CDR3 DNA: TGTGCCAGCAGCTCCCCGTGGACTAGCCAAAGGAGCCACTTACAAGAGACCCAGTACTTC

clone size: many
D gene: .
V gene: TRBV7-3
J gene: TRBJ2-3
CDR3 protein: CASSLVTSTDTQYF
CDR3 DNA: TGTGCCAGCAGCTTAGTTACTAGCACAGATACGCAGTATTTT